This TCR beta chain was found in a study of cytomegalovirus exposure and HLA in healthy donors. Study-wide results and caveats: Most of the TCR beta V segments (in an earlier analysis) were productive either about 87% or about 30% of the time. Associated with HLA alleles at 0.05 false discovery rate in a later analysis were over 15,000 TCR beta sequences. It emerged from a later analysis that several of the most significant clusters appeared to be linked to common viral pathogens.

CDR3 length equals 16 residues. Trimming removed 5 bases at V and 0 bases at J, with 14 bases between. Germline CDR1 SEHNR, CDR2 FQNEAQ (reference sequence). With regard to this clone: The antigen remains unidentified.

A multiplex PCR was run with 60 Vbeta primers and 13 Jbeta primers. Clones were sequenced by immunoSEQ multiplex PCR, and TCRdb holds only the in-frame ones, with some missing. Of 150,000 to 250,000 clones listed, under 90% are singletons. V and J are TRBV7-9 and TRBJ1-3; no definite D call. Sequenced sample: PBMCs. The clonotype originates from a boy aged 2-9 years in good health and CMV-seronegative. The CDR3 region has the DNA TGTGCCAGCAGCACCACTCACCACGTCTCTGGAAACACCATATATTTT. It is translated as CASSTTHHVSGNTIYF.